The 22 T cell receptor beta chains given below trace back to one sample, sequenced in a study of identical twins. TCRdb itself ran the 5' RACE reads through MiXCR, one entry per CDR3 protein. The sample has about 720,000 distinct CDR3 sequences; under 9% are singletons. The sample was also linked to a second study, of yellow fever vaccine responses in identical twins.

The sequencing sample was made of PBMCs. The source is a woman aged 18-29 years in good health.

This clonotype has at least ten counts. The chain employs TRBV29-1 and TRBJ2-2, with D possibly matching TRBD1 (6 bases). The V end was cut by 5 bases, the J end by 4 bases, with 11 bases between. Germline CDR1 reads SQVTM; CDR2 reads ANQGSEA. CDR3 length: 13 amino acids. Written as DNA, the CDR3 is TGCAGCGTTCAGGGGTCGGTCACCGGGGAGCTGTTTTTT. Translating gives CSVQGSVTGELFF.

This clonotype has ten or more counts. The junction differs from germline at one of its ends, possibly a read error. This CDR3 reads CSVLNGGSDQPQHF. CDR3 coding DNA: TGCAGCGTCCTCAACGGGGGTAGCGATCAGCCCCAGCATTTT. V usage is TRBV29-1 and J usage is TRBJ1-5, with D possibly being TRBD1 (5 bases). The length of the CDR3 is 14 residues. Germline CDR1 and CDR2: SQVTM and ANQGSEA.

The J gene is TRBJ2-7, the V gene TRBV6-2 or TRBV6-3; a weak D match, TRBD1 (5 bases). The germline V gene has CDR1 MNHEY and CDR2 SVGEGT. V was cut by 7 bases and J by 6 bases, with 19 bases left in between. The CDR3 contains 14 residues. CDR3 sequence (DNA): TGTGCCAGCAACCCCCGGTTCCCCCAGGGCGAGCAGTACTTC. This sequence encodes CASNPRFPQGEQYF.

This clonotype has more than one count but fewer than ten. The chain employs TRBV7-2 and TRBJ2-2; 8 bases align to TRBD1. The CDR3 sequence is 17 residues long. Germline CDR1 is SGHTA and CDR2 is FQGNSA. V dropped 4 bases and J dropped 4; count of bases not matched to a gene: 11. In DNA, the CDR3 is TGTGCCAGCAGCTGGGGCGGACAGGGATCTCGCACCGGGGAGCTGTTTTTT. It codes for CASSWGGQGSRTGELFF.

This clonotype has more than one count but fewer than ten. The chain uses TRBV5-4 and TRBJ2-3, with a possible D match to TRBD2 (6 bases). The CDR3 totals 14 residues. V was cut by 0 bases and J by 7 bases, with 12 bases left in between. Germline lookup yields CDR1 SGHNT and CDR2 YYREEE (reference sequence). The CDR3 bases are TGTGCCAGCAGCTTGGGGCCCCGGGGGAATACGCAGTATTTT. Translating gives CASSLGPRGNTQYF.

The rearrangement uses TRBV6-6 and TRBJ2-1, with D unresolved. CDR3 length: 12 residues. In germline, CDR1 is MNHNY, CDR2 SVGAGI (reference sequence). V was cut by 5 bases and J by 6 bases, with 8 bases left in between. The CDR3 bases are TGTGCCAGCAGTGTTAAAGGCAATGAGCAGTTCTTC. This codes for CASSVKGNEQFF.

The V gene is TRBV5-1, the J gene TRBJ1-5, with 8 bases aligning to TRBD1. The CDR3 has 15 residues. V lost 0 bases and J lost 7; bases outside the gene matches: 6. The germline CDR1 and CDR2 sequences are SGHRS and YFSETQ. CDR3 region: CASSLGTGPGQPQHF. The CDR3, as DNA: TGCGCCAGCAGCTTGGGGACAGGGCCGGGCCAGCCCCAGCATTTT.

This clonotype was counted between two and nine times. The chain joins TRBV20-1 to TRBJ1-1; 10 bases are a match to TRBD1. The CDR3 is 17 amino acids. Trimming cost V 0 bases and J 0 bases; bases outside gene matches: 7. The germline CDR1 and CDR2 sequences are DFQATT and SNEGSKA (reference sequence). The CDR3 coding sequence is TGCAGTGCTAGAGATCTGGGACAGGGGCGAGTGAACACTGAAGCTTTCTTT. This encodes CSARDLGQGRVNTEAFF.

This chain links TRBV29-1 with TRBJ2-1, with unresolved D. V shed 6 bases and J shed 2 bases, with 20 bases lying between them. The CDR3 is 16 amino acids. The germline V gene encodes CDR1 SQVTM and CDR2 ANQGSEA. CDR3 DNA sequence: TGCAGCGTCGCTTATCGGCCCTCCGGGCCCTACAATGAGCAGTTCTTC. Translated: CSVAYRPSGPYNEQFF.

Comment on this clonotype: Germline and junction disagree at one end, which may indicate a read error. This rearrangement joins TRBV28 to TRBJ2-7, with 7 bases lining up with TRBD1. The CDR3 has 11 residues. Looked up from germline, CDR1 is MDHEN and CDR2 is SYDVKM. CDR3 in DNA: TGTGCCAGCAGTTCCCCGGGACAGAGAAACTTC. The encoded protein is CASSSPGQRNF.

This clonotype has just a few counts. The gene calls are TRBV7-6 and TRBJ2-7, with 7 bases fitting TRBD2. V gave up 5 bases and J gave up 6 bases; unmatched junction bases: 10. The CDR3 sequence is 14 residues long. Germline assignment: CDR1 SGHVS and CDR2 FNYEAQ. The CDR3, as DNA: TGTGCCAGCAGCCCCCTTCGCGGGAGTGGCGAGCAGTACTTC. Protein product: CASSPLRGSGEQYF.

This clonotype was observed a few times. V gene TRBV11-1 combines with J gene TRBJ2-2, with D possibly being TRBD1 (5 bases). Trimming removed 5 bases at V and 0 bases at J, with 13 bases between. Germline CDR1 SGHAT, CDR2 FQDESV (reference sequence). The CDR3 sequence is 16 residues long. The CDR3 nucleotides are TGTGCCAGCAGCCGTTCAGGGCTTACGAACACCGGGGAGCTGTTTTTT. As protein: CASSRSGLTNTGELFF. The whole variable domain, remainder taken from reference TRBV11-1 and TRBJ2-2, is EAEVAQSPRYKITEKSQAVAFWCDPISGHATLYWYRQILGQGPELLVQFQDESVVDDSQLPKDRFSAERLKGVDSTLKIQPAELGDSAMYLCASSRSGLTNTGELFFGEGSRLTVL.

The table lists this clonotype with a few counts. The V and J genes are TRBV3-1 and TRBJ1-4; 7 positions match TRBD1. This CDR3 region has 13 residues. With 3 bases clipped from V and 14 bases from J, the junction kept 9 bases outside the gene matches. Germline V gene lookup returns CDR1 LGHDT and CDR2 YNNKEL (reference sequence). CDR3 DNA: TGTGCCAGCAGCCAGTTACCGGGACAGAGGCTGTTTTTT. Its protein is CASSQLPGQRLFF.

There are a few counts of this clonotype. The CDR3 bases are TGTGCCAGCAGTTTGAACAGGGTGCATGAGCAGTTCTTC. Translating gives CASSLNRVHEQFF. The gene calls are TRBV12-3 or TRBV12-4 and TRBJ2-1, with D possibly matching TRBD1 (6 bases). V was cut by 3 bases and J by 8 bases, with 11 bases left in between. The CDR3 totals 13 residues.

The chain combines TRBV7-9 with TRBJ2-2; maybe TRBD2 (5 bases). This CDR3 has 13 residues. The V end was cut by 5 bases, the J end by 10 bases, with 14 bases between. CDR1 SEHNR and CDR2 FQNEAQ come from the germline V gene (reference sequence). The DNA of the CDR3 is TGTGCCAGCAGCCACCCCGGAGGAGAGGAGCTGTTTTTT. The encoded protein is CASSHPGGEELFF.

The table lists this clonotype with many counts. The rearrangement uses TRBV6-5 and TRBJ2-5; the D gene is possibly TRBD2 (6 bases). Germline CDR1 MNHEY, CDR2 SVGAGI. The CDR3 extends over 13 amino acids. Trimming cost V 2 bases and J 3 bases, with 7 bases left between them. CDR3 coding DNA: TGTGCCAGCAGTTACGGGGGGAAAGAGACCCAGTACTTC. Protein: CASSYGGKETQYF.

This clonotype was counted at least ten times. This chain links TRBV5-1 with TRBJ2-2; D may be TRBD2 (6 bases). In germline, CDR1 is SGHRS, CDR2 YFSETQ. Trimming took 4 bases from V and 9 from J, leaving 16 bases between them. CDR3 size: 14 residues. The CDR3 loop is CASSQGPGEWELFF. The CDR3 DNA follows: TGCGCCAGCAGCCAAGGACCGGGGGAGTGGGAGCTGTTTTTT.

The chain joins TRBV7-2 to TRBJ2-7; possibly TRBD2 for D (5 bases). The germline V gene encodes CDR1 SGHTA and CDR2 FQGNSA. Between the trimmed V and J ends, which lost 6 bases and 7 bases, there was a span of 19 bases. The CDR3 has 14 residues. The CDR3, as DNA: TGTGCCAGCAGTTCCCAGCGGTTTTCCTGGGAGCAGTACTTC. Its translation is CASSSQRFSWEQYF.

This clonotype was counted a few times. CDR3 in DNA: TGCGCCAGCAGCTTGGCCTCGGGAGAGACCTACGAGCAGTACTTC. It yields the protein CASSLASGETYEQYF. The chain combines TRBV5-1 with TRBJ2-7, with D possibly being TRBD2 (6 bases). Germline assignment: CDR1 SGHRS and CDR2 YFSETQ. This CDR3 is built from 15 residues. The V and J ends lost 0 bases and 2 bases respectively, with 12 bases between them.

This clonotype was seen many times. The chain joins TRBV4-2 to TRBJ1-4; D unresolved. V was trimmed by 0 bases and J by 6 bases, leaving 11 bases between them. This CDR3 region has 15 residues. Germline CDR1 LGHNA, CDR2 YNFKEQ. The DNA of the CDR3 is TGTGCCAGCAGCCAAGATCGGGGAAATGATGAAAAACTGTTTTTT. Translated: CASSQDRGNDEKLFF.

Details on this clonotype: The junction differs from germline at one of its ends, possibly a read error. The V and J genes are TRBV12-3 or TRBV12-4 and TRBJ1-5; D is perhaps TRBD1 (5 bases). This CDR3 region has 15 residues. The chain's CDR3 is CASSVAGGRVQPQHF. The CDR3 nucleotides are TGTGCCAGCAGTGTAGCCGGGGGGAGGGTTCAGCCCCAGCATTTT.

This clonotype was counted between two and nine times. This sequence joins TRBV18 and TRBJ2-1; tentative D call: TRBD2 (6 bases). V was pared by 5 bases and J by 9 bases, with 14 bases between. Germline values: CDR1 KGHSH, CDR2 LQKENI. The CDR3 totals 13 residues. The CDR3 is CASSSDWGLEQFF. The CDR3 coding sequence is TGTGCCAGCTCATCCGACTGGGGACTTGAGCAGTTCTTC.